This TCR beta chain was documented in a study of shared clonotypes between healthy human individuals. About the study: Aged between 18 and 49, the donors were two women and three men.

Genomic DNA per cell subset filled all wells of several immunoSEQ plates. Data came from immunoSEQ multiplex PCR; TCRdb stores just in-frame clones and leaves some out. The sample has some 2.1 million clones, 93% seen once. Concerning this clone itself: The target antigen is unknown.

Germline loops: CDR1 SGHDT, CDR2 YYEEEE. The CDR3 sequence is 14 residues long. Trimming stripped 4 bases from V and 2 bases from J, with 12 bases between. CD45RO-negative, CCR7-selected cells formed the naive CD8 fraction, which excluded terminally differentiated effector memory CD45RA+ cells. Notes on the study in general: Estimated richness values were generally larger in naive subsets than in memory subsets.

The gene calls are TRBV5-6 and TRBJ2-5; possibly TRBD1 for D (6 bases). The origin of this receptor is a man between 18 and 29 years old in good health. Some clones in this sample may be carry-over from other donors' samples. Input material: naive CD8+ T cells from PBMCs. The CDR3: CASSPGTSQETQYF. For the CDR3, the DNA is TGTGCCAGCAGCCCTGGGACATCTCAAGAGACCCAGTACTTC.